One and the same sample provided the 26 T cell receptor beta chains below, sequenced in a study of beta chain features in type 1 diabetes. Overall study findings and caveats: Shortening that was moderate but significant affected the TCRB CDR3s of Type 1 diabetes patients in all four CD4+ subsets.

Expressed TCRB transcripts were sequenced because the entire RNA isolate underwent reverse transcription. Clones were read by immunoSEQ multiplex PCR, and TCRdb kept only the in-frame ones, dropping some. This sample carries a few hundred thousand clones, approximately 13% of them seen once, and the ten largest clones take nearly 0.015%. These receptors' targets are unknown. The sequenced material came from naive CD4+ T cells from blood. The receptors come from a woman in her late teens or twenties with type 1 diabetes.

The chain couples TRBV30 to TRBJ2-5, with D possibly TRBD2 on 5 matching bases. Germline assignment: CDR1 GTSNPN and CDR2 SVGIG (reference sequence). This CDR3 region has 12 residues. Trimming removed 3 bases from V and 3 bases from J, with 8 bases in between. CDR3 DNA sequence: TGTGCCTGGAGCTGGGGAGAAGAGACCCAGTACTTC. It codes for CAWSWGEETQYF. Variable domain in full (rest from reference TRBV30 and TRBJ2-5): SQTIHQWPATLVQPVGSPLSLECTVEGTSNPNLYWYRQAAGRGLQLLFYSVGIGQISSEVPQNLSASRPQDRQFILSSKKLLLSDSGFYLCAWSWGEETQYFGPGTRLLVL.

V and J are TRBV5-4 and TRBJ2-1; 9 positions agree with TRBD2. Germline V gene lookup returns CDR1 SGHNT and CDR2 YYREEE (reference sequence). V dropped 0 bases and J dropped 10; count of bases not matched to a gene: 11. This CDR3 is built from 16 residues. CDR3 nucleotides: TGTGCCAGCAGCTTGGCGAGTAGCGGGAGCTTTTGGGAGCAGTTCTTC. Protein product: CASSLASSGSFWEQFF.

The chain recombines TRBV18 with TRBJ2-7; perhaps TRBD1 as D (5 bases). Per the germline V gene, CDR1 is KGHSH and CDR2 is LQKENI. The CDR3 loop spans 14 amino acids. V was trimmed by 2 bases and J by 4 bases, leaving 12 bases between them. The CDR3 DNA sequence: TGTGCCAGCTCACCAACAGGTACCCGATACGAGCAGTACTTC. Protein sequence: CASSPTGTRYEQYF.

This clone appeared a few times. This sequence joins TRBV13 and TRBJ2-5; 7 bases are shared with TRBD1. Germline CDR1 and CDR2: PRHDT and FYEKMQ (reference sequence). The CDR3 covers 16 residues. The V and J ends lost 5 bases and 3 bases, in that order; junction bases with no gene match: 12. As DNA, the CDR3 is TGTGCCAGCAGCCCAAAATGGACAGGTCGTAAAGAGACCCAGTACTTC. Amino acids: CASSPKWTGRKETQYF. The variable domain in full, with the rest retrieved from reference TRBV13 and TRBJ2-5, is AAGVIQSPRHLIKEKRETATLKCYPIPRHDTVYWYQQGPGQDPQFLISFYEKMQSDKGSIPDRFSAQQFSDYHSELNMSSLELGDSALYFCASSPKWTGRKETQYFGPGTRLLVL.

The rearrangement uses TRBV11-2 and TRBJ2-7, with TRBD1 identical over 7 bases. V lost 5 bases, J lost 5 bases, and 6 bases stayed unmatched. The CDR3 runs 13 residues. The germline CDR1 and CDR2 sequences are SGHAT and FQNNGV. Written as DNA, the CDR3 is TGTGCCAGCAGCCCCGACAGGGCCGACGAGCAGTACTTC. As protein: CASSPDRADEQYF.

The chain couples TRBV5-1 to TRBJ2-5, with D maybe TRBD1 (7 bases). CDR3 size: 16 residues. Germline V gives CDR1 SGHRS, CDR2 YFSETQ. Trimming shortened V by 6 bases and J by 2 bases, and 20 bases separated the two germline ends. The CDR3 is CASKGNSGGMQETQYF. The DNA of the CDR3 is TGCGCCAGCAAGGGTAATTCAGGGGGGATGCAAGAGACCCAGTACTTC. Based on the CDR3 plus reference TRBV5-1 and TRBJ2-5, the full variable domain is KAGVTQTPRYLIKTRGQQVTLSCSPISGHRSVSWYQQTPGQGLQFLFEYFSETQRNKGNFPGRFSGRQFSNSRSEMNVSTLELGDSALYLCASKGNSGGMQETQYFGPGTRLLVL.

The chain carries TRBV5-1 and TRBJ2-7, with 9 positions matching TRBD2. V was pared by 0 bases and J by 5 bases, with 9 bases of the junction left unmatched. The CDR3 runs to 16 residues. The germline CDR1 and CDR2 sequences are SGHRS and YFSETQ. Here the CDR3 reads CASSLDRSGRSHEQYF. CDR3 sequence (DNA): TGCGCCAGCAGCTTGGACCGCAGCGGGAGGTCCCACGAGCAGTACTTC.

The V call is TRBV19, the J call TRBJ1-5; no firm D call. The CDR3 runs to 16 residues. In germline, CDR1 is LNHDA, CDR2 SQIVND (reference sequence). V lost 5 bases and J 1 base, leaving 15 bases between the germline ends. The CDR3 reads CASSPPEGRSNQPQHF. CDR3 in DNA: TGTGCCAGTAGTCCTCCCGAGGGTAGAAGCAATCAGCCCCAGCATTTT.

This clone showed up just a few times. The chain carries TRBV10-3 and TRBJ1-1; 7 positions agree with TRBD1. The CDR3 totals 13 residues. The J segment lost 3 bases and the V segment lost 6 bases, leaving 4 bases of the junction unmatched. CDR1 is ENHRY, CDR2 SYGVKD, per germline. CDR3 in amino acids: CAIRTGWDTEAFF. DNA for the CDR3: TGTGCCATCAGGACAGGGTGGGACACTGAAGCTTTCTTT.

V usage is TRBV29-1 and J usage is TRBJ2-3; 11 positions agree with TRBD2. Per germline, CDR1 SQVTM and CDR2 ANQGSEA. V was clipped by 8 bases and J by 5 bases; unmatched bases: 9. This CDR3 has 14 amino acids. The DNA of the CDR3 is TGCAGCATCGGACTAGCGGGTGCCCAAGATACGCAGTATTTT. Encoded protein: CSIGLAGAQDTQYF.

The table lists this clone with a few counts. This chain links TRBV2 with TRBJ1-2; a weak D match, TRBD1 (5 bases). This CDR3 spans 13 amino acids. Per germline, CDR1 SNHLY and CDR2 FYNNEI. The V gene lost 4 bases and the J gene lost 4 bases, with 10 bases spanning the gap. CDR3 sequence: CASSVLTVYGYTF. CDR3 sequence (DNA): TGTGCCAGCAGTGTTTTGACAGTCTATGGCTACACCTTC. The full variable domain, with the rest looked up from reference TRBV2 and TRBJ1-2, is EPEVTQTPSHQVTQMGQEVILRCVPISNHLYFYWYRQILGQKVEFLVSFYNNEISEKSEIFDDQFSVERPDGSNFTLKIRSTKLEDSAMYFCASSVLTVYGYTFGSGTRLTVV.

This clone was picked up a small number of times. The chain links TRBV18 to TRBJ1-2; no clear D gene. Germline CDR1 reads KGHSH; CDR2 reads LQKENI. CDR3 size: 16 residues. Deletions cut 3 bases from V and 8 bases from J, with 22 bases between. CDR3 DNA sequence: TGTGCCAGCTCACCTACTACACCCCAGACGATCGGGGGCTACACCTTC. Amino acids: CASSPTTPQTIGGYTF.

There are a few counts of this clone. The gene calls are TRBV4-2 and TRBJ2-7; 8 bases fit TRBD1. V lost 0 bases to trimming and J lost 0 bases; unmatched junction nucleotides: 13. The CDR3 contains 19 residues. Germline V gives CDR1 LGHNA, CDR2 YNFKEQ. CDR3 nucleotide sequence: TGTGCCAGCAGCCAAGATTGGGTTCGGACAGGGACGATCTCCTACGAGCAGTACTTC. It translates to CASSQDWVRTGTISYEQYF.

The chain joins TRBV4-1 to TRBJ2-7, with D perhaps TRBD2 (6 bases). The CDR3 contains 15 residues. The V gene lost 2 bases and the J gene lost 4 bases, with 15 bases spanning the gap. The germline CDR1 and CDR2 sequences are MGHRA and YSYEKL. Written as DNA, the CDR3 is TGCGCCAGCAGCCAATTACCCGGGAGATCGTACGAGCAGTACTTC. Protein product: CASSQLPGRSYEQYF.

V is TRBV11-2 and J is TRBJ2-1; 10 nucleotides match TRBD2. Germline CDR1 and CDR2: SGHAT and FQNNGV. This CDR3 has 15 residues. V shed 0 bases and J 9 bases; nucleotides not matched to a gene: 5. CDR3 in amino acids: CASSLDGTSVGEQFF. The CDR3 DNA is TGTGCCAGCAGCTTAGATGGGACTAGCGTAGGTGAGCAGTTCTTC.

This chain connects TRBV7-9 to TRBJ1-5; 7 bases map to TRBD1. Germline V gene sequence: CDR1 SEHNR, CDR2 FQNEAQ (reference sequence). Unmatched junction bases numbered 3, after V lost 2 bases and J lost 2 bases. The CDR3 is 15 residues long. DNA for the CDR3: TGTGCCAGCAGCTTACAGGGGGGTGGCAATCAGCCCCAGCATTTT. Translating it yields CASSLQGGGNQPQHF.

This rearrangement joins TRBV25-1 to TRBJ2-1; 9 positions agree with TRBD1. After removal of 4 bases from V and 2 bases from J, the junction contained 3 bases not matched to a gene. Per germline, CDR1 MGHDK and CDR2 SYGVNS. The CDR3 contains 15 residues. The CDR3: CASSGWDRAYNEQFF. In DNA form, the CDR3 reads TGTGCCAGCAGTGGGTGGGACAGGGCCTACAATGAGCAGTTCTTC.

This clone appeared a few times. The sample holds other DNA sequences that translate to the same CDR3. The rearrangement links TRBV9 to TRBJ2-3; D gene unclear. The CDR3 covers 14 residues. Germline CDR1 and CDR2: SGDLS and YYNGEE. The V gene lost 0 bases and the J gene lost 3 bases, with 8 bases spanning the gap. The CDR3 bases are TGTGCCAGCAGCGTAGACAGCCGGACAGATACGCAGTATTTT. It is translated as CASSVDSRTDTQYF.

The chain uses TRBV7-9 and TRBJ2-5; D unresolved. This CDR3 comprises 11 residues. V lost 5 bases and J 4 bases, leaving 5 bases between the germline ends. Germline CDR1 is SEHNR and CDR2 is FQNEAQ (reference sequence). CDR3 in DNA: TGTGCCAGCAGCCGGTTAGAGACCCAGTACTTC. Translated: CASSRLETQYF.

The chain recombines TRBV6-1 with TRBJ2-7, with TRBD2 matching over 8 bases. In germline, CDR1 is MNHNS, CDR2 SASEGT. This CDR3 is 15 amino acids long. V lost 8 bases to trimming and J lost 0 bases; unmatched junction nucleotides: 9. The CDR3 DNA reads TGTGCCAGCTCCCGGGGGGGGCGATACTCCTACGAGCAGTACTTC. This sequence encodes CASSRGGRYSYEQYF.

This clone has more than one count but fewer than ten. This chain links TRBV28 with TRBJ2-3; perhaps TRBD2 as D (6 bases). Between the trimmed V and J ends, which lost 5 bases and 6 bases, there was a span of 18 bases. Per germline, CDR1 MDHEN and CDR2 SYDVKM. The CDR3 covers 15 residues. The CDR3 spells CASSARDFTGDTQYF. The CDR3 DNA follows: TGTGCCAGCAGTGCCCGGGACTTCACTGGGGATACGCAGTATTTT. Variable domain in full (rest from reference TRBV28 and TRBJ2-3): DVKVTQSSRYLVKRTGEKVFLECVQDMDHENMFWYRQDPGLGLRLIYFSYDVKMKEKGDIPEGYSVSREKKERFSLILESASTNQTSMYLCASSARDFTGDTQYFGPGTRLTVL.

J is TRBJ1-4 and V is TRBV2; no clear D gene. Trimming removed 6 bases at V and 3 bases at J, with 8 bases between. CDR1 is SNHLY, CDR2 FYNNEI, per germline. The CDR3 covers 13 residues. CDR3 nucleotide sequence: TGTGCCAGCAGCCGGAGAGCTAATGAAAAACTGTTTTTT. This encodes CASSRRANEKLFF. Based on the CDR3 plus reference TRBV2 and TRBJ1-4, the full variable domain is EPEVTQTPSHQVTQMGQEVILRCVPISNHLYFYWYRQILGQKVEFLVSFYNNEISEKSEIFDDQFSVERPDGSNFTLKIRSTKLEDSAMYFCASSRRANEKLFFGSGTQLSVL.

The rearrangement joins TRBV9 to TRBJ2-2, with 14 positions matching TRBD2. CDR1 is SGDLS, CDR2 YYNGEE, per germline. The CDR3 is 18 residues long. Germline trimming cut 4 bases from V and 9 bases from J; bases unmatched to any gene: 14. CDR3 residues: CASSPKTSGREDRRELFF. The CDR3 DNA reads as TGTGCCAGCAGCCCCAAGACTAGCGGGAGGGAGGATCGGAGGGAGCTGTTTTTT. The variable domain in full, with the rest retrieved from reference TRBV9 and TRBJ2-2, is DSGVTQTPKHLITATGQRVTLRCSPRSGDLSVYWYQQSLDQGLQFLIQYYNGEERAKGNILERFSAQQFPDLHSELNLSSLELGDSALYFCASSPKTSGREDRRELFFGEGSRLTVL.

CDR3 amino acids: CASSYSRRENEQFF. CDR3 coding DNA: TGTGCCAGCAGTTACTCGCGCAGGGAAAATGAGCAGTTCTTC. This chain connects TRBV6-5 to TRBJ2-1; a weak D match, TRBD1 (5 bases). The CDR3 runs 14 residues. Trimming cost V 0 bases and J 7 bases, with 10 bases left between them. Germline values: CDR1 MNHEY, CDR2 SVGAGI.

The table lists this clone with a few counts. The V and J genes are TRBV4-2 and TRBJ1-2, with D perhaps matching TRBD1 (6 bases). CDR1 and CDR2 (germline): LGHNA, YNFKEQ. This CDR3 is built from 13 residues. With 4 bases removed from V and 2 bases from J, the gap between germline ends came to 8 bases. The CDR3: CASSRDRNYGYTF. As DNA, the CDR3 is TGTGCCAGCAGCCGAGACAGGAACTATGGCTACACCTTC.

The CDR3 nucleotides read TGTGCCAGCAGCGGACAGGGAAGTACGCAGTATTTT. Amino acid sequence: CASSGQGSTQYF. The chain uses TRBV9 and TRBJ2-3; 7 bases match TRBD1. Germline CDR1 is SGDLS and CDR2 is YYNGEE. Trimming took 3 bases from V and 8 from J; bases not matched to a gene: 3. The CDR3 is 12 amino acids.